The 11 T cell receptor beta chains in this list originate from one sample, sequenced in a study of T cells after yellow fever vaccination. TCRdb re-derived calls from the 5' RACE reads in MiXCR, one entry per CDR3 protein. The table shows 100,000 to 150,000 distinct CDR3 sequences, with under 9% occurring only once. The sample was CD8+ T cells sorted from PBMCs, taken on the day of the yellow fever booster vaccination. Receptor source: a man aged 18 to 29 who received the YFV17D yellow fever vaccine.

This clonotype was observed at least ten times. The gene calls are TRBV29-1 and TRBJ2-3; TRBD1 matches 7 bases. The CDR3 extends over 13 amino acids. Germline V gene lookup returns CDR1 SQVTM and CDR2 ANQGSEA. The J segment lost 7 bases and the V segment lost 4 bases, leaving 8 bases of the junction unmatched. CDR3 amino acids: CSVGTQGENTQYF. The CDR3 region has the DNA TGCAGCGTTGGGACCCAGGGGGAGAATACGCAGTATTTT.

This clonotype appeared a few times. CDR3 bases: TGCGCCAGCAAGAAAGATCCAGGAACCTCCTACAATGAGCAGTTCTTC. This encodes CASKKDPGTSYNEQFF. The chain employs TRBV4-1 and TRBJ2-1, with unresolved D. V was clipped by 7 bases and J by 0 bases, with 16 bases between them. Germline lookup yields CDR1 MGHRA and CDR2 YSYEKL. The CDR3 is 16 residues long.

This clonotype appeared a few times. The chain recombines TRBV4-3 with TRBJ1-4; D uncertain. This CDR3 has 15 residues. In germline, CDR1 is LGHNA, CDR2 YSLEER. V gave up 4 bases and J gave up 1 base, with 10 bases separating them. CDR3 nucleotides: TGCGCCAGCAGCCTATACAGAGGAACTAATGAAAAACTGTTTTTT. Protein: CASSLYRGTNEKLFF.

This clonotype was seen more than once but under ten times. V and J are TRBV10-3 and TRBJ2-7; TRBD2 matches 15 bases. V lost 10 bases, J lost 1 base, and 2 bases stayed unmatched. The CDR3 has 14 amino acids. In germline, CDR1 is ENHRY, CDR2 SYGVKD. The CDR3, as DNA: TGTGCCACCGGACTAGCGGGGGGGTCCTACGAGCAGTACTTC. Protein product: CATGLAGGSYEQYF.

This clonotype was seen only a few times. The V call is TRBV9, the J call TRBJ1-2, with 7 bases aligning to TRBD1. J was trimmed by 4 bases and V by 3 bases; bases with no gene match: 12. Germline V gene lookup returns CDR1 SGDLS and CDR2 YYNGEE. This CDR3 contains 16 residues. CDR3 in amino acids: CASSALNRGEGYGYTF. The CDR3 DNA sequence: TGTGCCAGCAGCGCCCTTAACAGGGGCGAGGGCTATGGCTACACCTTC.

This clonotype turned up a few times. The chain joins TRBV11-2 to TRBJ2-3, with D possibly matching TRBD2 (6 bases). The CDR3 length is 14 residues. V dropped 5 bases and J dropped 5 bases, with 14 bases sitting between them. Per the germline V gene, CDR1 is SGHAT and CDR2 is FQNNGV. This chain's CDR3 is CASSPTRTLDTQYF. The CDR3 DNA is TGTGCCAGCAGCCCGACTAGGACCTTAGATACGCAGTATTTT.

The chain combines TRBV12-3 or TRBV12-4 with TRBJ2-3, with TRBD2 matching 9 bases. Trimming removed 11 bases from V and 4 bases from J; junction bases left unmatched: 16. This CDR3 has 16 amino acids. In DNA form, the CDR3 reads TGTGCCGCGGGCCATCTAGCGGGGAGTCTCCCAGATACGCAGTATTTT. Its translation is CAAGHLAGSLPDTQYF.

This clonotype was counted ten times or more. The chain is built from TRBV7-8 and TRBJ2-1; D possibly corresponds to TRBD1 (5 bases). V was cut by 2 bases and J by 6 bases, with 11 bases left in between. From germline, CDR1 is SGHVS and CDR2 FQNEAQ. CDR3 length: 14 amino acids. CDR3 in DNA: TGTGCCAGCAGCTTATCAGGGAACAGCAATGAGCAGTTCTTC. Its protein product is CASSLSGNSNEQFF. The full variable domain, rest sourced from reference TRBV7-8 and TRBJ2-1, is GAGVSQSPRYKVAKRGQDVALRCDPISGHVSLFWYQQALGQGPEFLTYFQNEAQLDKSGLPSDRFFAERPEGSVSTLKIQRTQQEDSAVYLCASSLSGNSNEQFFGPGTRLTVL.

The chain carries TRBV6-5 and TRBJ2-4; 10 bases align to TRBD1. Trimming removed 6 bases from V and 6 bases from J; junction bases left unmatched: 5. CDR3 length equals 14 residues. Germline lookup yields CDR1 MNHEY and CDR2 SVGAGI. The DNA for the CDR3 is TGTGCCAGCAGACGACAGGGGGCTGGAAACATTCAGTACTTC. This gives the protein CASRRQGAGNIQYF.

The chain employs TRBV3-1 and TRBJ2-1; D could derive from TRBD1 or TRBD2 (6 bases each). The V end lost 3 bases, the J end lost 10 bases, and 22 bases lay between the germline ends. This CDR3 spans 16 amino acids. Germline values: CDR1 LGHDT, CDR2 YNNKEL (reference sequence). The CDR3 loop reads CASSQVQVGGRWEQFF. The CDR3 DNA follows: TGTGCCAGCAGCCAGGTCCAGGTCGGGGGCCGGTGGGAGCAGTTCTTC.

V gene TRBV19 combines with J gene TRBJ1-1; D call uncertain. V was trimmed by 8 bases and J by 4 bases, leaving 8 bases between them. The germline V gene encodes CDR1 LNHDA and CDR2 SQIVND (reference sequence). This CDR3 contains 11 residues. The CDR3 is CASGWGTEAFF. The CDR3 nucleotides read TGTGCCAGTGGATGGGGCACTGAAGCTTTCTTT.